The TCR beta chain described here comes from a study of blood T cell repertoires in COVID-19 (dated by TCRdb to about 2020). About the investigation overall: Samples from collaborators originated in the United States, Italy and Spain and spanned both the acute and convalescent phases of COVID-19. The material from the prospective study consisted of cDNA or gDNA derived from T cells, B-cell-depleted T cells, or PBMCs. Subjects who had been exposed to COVID-19, were actively infected with it, or had recovered from it provided the deeply sampled blood TCRbeta repertoires that made up the dataset. The repertoires were made available in a free public database intended to serve as a resource for research on the immune response to SARS-CoV-2. Samples came from the ongoing ImmuneRACE study (first 160 participants) plus 1,254 subjects from 6 global collaborators. Nearly every sample came with metadata listing a de-identified subject ID, COVID-19 status, age in years and sex. Where HLA class I and class II types were available, the types were taken from metadata supplied by the sample provider, not from assay-based typing. General findings and caveats noted by the study authors: The amount of clinical and demographic metadata varied by source and participant and was provided uncurated.

Whole blood was collected in K2EDTA tubes by collaborating institutions according to the institutions' own protocols. Collaborator samples were shipped for TCRbeta analysis as frozen whole blood, isolated PBMCs, or DNA extracted from either sample type. Deletion took 1 base off V and 5 bases off J, with a span of 9 bases between the germline ends. Including the terminal cysteine and phenylalanine, the CDR3 comprises 14 residues. The kept DNA is CDR3 alone, 42 bases in frame from the first base. The germline V gene specifies LGHNA as CDR1 and YNFKEQ as CDR2. Concerning this clone: The clone's antigen remains unknown. No quality values exist for individual bases; no much larger clone is one base distant.

TCRbeta CDR3 regions were amplified from genomic DNA using the immunoSEQ Assay, a bias-controlled multiplex PCR. The paper's data handling went like this. The number of nucleated cells in each sample was estimated from the amplification of reference gene primers within the assay. To quantify the absolute abundance of each unique TCRbeta CDR3 rearrangement, sequence reads were collapsed and filtered. For each sample, productive Simpson clonality was calculated by taking the square root of Simpson's diversity index across productive rearrangements. Here the immuneACCESS table is served through TCRdb, limited to in-frame sequences with V and J called. Missing clones are a known gap in these copies; in checked studies unresolved V genes cover under half, and the rest lacks a known reason. V, J and clone size derive from that table, while D and trimming were established from the DNA sequence. The sample table shows about 120,000 clones, and 85% are seen once. The top ten hold less than 8.5% of the sample.

The material sequenced was peripheral blood. The chain is assembled from TRBV4-2 and TRBJ1-5; matching of 5 bases hints at TRBD1 as the D gene. The clonotype comes from a man at least 80 years old with active or convalescent COVID-19. In nucleotide form, the sequence is TGTGCCAGCAGCCAAGTGGGGGGGTATCAGCCCCAGCATTTT. The resulting protein is CASSQVGGYQPQHF.